These 5 T cell receptor beta chains share one sample of origin, sequenced in a study of T cell responses to AZD1222 COVID-19 vaccine. Using immunoSEQ multiplex PCR, the repertoire was profiled, and TCRdb retains in-frame clones only, with some absent. The record lists over 130,000 clones, of which the ten most abundant hold approximately 2%. Sequenced material: peripheral blood. These receptor sequences come from an adult in good health.

Concerning this clone itself: The same CDR3 arises from other DNA sequences in this sample as well. V gene TRBV18 combines with J gene TRBJ2-1, with TRBD2 identical over 13 bases. This CDR3 contains 16 residues. The germline V gene encodes CDR1 KGHSH and CDR2 LQKENI. J was trimmed by 7 bases and V by 0 bases; bases with no gene match: 3. The CDR3: CASSPPRLAGGNEQFF. The CDR3 bases are TGTGCCAGCTCACCACCCCGACTAGCGGGGGGTAATGAGCAGTTCTTC. The full variable domain, completed using reference TRBV18 and TRBJ2-1, is NAGVMQNPRHLVRRRGQEARLRCSPMKGHSHVYWYRQLPEEGLKFMVYLQKENIIDESGMPKERFSAEFPKEGPSILRIQQVVRGDSAAYFCASSPPRLAGGNEQFFGPGTRLTVL.

The chain uses TRBV9 and TRBJ1-1, with D possibly TRBD1 on 5 matching bases. The germline V gene encodes CDR1 SGDLS and CDR2 YYNGEE. This CDR3 has 17 amino acids. V lost 0 bases, J lost 2 bases, and 17 bases lay in between. In DNA form, the CDR3 reads TGTGCCAGCAGCGTAGATAAAGTTTGGGGGATAAACACTGAAGCTTTCTTT. Encoded protein: CASSVDKVWGINTEAFF.

This sequence joins TRBV6-5 and TRBJ1-1; TRBD1 agrees at 9 bases. The CDR3 is 14 residues long. CDR1 MNHEY and CDR2 SVGAGI come from the germline V gene. Unmatched junction bases numbered 6, after V lost 7 bases and J lost 3 bases. The CDR3 region has the DNA TGTGCCAGCATCCGGGACAGGGTGTACACTGAAGCTTTCTTT. This encodes CASIRDRVYTEAFF.

V gene TRBV27 combines with J gene TRBJ2-3; 8 bases are a match to TRBD2. This CDR3 is built from 15 residues. The germline V gene encodes CDR1 MNHEY and CDR2 SMNVEV (reference sequence). With V trimmed by 6 bases and J by 3 bases, 8 bases remained unmatched. The DNA of the CDR3 is TGTGCCAGCAGACTCTTTAGCGGGGAGACAGATACGCAGTATTTT. Protein sequence: CASRLFSGETDTQYF.

The V and J genes are TRBV15 and TRBJ2-7; possibly TRBD1 for D (5 bases). Germline loops: CDR1 LNHNV, CDR2 YYDKDF (reference sequence). There are 14 residues in the CDR3. V gave up 1 base and J gave up 3 bases, with 10 bases separating them. CDR3 residues: CATSRGLQGYEQYF. The CDR3 DNA is TGTGCCACCAGCAGAGGTCTTCAGGGCTACGAGCAGTACTTC.